This note documents a single TCR beta chain sequence. The CDR3 is made up of 16 amino acids. Germline V lookup: CDR1 MGHRA, CDR2 YSYEKL. Trimming took 5 bases from V and 7 from J, leaving 21 bases between them. The sample comes from a study of shared clonotypes between healthy human individuals. Data came from immunoSEQ multiplex PCR; TCRdb stores just in-frame clones and leaves some out. The table shows approximately 2.1 million clones, with about 92% occurring only once. The chain carries TRBV4-1 and TRBJ2-1; maybe TRBD1 (6 bases). Specimen: naive CD4+ T cells from PBMCs. Subset given: CD45RA+ positively selected. The source is a young man in good health. Some clones in this sample may be carry-over from other donors' samples. CDR3: CASSDPGGPLRNEQFF. As DNA, the CDR3 is TGCGCCAGCAGCGATCCTGGGGGCCCCCTCAGGAATGAGCAGTTCTTC.